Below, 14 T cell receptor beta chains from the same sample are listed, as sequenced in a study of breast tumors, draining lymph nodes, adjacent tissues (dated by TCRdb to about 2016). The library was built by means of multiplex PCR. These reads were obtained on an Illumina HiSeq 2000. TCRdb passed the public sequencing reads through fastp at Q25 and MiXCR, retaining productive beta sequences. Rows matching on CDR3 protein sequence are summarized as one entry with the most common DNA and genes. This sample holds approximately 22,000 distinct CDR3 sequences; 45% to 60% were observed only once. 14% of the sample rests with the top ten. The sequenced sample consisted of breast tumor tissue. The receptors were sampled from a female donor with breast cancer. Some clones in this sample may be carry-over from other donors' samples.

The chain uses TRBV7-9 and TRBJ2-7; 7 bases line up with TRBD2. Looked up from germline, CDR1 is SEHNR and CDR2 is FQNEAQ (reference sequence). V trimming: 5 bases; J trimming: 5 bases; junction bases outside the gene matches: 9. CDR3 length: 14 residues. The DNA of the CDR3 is TGTGCCAGCAGCATAATTACGGGAGGTAACGAGCAGTACTTC. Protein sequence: CASSIITGGNEQYF.

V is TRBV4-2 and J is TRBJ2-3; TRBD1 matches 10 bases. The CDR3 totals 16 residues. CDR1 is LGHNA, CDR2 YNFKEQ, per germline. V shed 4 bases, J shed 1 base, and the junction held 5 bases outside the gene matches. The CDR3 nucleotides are TGTGCCAGCAGCCTGACCGGGACAGGGGGCACAGATACGCAGTATTTT. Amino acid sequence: CASSLTGTGGTDTQYF.

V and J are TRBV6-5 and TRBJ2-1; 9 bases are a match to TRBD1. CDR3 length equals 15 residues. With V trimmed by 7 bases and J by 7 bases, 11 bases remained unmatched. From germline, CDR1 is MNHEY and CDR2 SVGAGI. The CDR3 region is CASIQLGQGNNEQFF. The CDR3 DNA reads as TGTGCCAGCATCCAATTGGGACAGGGAAATAATGAGCAGTTCTTC.

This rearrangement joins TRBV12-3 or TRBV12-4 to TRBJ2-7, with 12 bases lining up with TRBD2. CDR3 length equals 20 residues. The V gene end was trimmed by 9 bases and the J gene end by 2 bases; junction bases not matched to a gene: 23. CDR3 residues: CARRLAGEVFPGAGAYEQYF. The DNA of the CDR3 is TGTGCCAGAAGACTAGCGGGAGAGGTCTTCCCGGGAGCAGGGGCCTACGAGCAGTACTTC.

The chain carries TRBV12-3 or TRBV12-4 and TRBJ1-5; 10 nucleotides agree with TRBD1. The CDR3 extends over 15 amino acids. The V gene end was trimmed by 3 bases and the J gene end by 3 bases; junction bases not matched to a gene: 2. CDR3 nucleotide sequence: TGTGCCAGCAGTTTGACAGGGGGCTTCAATCAGCCCCAGCATTTT. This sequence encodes CASSLTGGFNQPQHF.

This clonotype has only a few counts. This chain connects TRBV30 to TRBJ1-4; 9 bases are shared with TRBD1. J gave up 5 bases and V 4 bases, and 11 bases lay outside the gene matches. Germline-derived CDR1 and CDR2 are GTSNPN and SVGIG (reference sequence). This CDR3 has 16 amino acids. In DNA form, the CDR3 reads TGTGCCTGGAATCTACCAACAGGGGGCCTCAATGAAAAACTGTTTTTT. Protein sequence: CAWNLPTGGLNEKLFF.

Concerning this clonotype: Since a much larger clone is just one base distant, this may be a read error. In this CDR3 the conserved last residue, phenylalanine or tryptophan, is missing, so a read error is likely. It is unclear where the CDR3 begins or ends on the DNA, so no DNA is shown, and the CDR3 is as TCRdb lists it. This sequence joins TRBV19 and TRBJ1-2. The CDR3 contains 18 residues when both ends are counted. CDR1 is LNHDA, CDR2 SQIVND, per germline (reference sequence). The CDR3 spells CASRRRTTGYSQPYGSTL.

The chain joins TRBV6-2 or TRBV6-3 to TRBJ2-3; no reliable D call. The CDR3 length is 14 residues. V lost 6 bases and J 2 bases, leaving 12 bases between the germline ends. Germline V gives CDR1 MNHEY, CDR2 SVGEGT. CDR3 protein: CASSWSLLTDTQYF. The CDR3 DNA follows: TGTGCCAGCAGCTGGTCCCTTCTCACAGATACGCAGTATTTT.

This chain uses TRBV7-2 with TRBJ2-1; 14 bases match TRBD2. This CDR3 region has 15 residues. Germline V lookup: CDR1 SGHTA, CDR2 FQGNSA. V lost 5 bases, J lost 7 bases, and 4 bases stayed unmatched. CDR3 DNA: TGTGCCAGCAGCCGACTAGCGGGAGGGCCAAATGAGCAGTTCTTC. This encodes CASSRLAGGPNEQFF.

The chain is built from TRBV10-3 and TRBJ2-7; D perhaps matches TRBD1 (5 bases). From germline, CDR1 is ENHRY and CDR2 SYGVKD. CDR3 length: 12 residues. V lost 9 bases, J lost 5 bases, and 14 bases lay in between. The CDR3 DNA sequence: TGTGCCATAGGTACAGGCTCAAACGAGCAGTACTTC. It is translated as CAIGTGSNEQYF.

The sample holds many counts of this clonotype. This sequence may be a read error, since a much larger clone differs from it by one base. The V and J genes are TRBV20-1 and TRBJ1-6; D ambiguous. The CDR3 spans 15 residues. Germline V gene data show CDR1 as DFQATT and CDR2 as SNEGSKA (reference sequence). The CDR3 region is CGLRAGLLYTSPLHF. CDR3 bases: TGCGGCTTACGGGCAGGACTACTTTATACTTCACCCCTCCACTTT.

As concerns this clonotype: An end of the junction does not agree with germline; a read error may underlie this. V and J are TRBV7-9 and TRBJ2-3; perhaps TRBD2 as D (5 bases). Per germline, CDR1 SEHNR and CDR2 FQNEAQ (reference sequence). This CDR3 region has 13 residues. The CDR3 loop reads CASSQGSEDTQYF. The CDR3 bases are TGCGCCAGCAGCCAAGGGAGTGAAGATACGCAGTATTTT.

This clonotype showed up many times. The CDR3 sequence: CSARPRGPGTPRFF. The CDR3 bases are TGCAGTGCTAGACCCCGCGGTCCCGGGACCCCTCGGTTCTTC. The V call is TRBV20-1, the J call TRBJ2-1, with D perhaps assigned TRBD1 or TRBD2 (5 bases each). CDR1 DFQATT and CDR2 SNEGSKA come from the germline V gene (reference sequence). The germline V and J ends were trimmed by 2 bases and 15 bases, with 23 bases remaining between them. The CDR3 sequence is 14 residues long.

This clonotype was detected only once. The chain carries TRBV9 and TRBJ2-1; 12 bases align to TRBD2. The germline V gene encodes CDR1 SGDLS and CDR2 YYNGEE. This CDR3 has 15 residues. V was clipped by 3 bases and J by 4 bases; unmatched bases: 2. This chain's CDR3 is CASSAGTSGYNEQFF. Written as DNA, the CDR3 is TGTGCCAGCAGCGCCGGGACTAGCGGGTACAATGAGCAGTTCTTC.